This entry describes one T cell receptor (beta chain). The target antigen is unknown. The CDR3 is made up of 15 amino acids. Germline CDR1 reads SGHNT; CDR2 reads YYREEE (reference sequence). V lost 4 bases to trimming and J lost 6 bases; unmatched junction nucleotides: 7. This sample is drawn from a study of cytomegalovirus exposure and HLA in healthy donors. Whole-study context: Researchers found that roughly 80% of 350 to 500 genotyped donors fell within the Caucasian-associated ancestry cluster. Study-wide results and caveats: In a later analysis, donors in an Asian-associated ancestry cluster reportedly had fewer N-insertions in productive TCRs than the cohort mean. Researchers counted around 180 TCR beta chains as cytomegalovirus-associated.

PCR employed 60 Vbeta and 13 Jbeta primers. In the authors' workflow: Roughly 10 million shared chains were among approximately 87 million unique TCR beta chains counted in a later analysis. Sequencing used immunoSEQ multiplex PCR; TCRdb keeps in-frame clones, though not all of them. The V and J calls and clone size are taken from that table; D and trimming were inferred from the DNA. Here the sample spans tens of thousands of clones, 70% to 85% being singletons. The clonotype originates from a man over 45 in good health and CMV-seronegative. Sample: PBMCs. V and J are TRBV5-4 and TRBJ1-4; 9 nucleotides match TRBD1. DNA of the CDR3: TGTGCCAGCAGCCCAAACAGGGGGCGAGATGAAAAACTGTTTTTT. Its protein is CASSPNRGRDEKLFF.